Here is one T cell receptor (beta chain) with its context. The antigen is not known. UMI-tagged TRB cDNA libraries were built via 5' RACE. TCRdb reprocessed the 5' RACE reads and reports one entry per CDR3 protein, with no DNA. Here the sample table reports approximately 100,000 distinct CDR3 sequences. CDR3 length: 13 residues. Germline V gives CDR1 SGHTA, CDR2 FQGTGA. Researchers reported sorting every CD8+ T cell subset in triplicate, about 290,000 cells per sort. Naive CD8+ T cells carried a CD45RO-CCR7+CD27+CD95- phenotype. This entry belongs to a study of CXCR3-negative and CXCR3-positive naive CD8 T cells. The study, taken as a whole, reports: Much lower diversity was found in memory CD8+ cells, while both naive subsets had comparably high diversity. Hydrophobicity was higher for TRB CDR3s found in CXCR3-positive naive cells than in CXCR3-negative naive cells.

The source material was naive CXCR3+ CD8+ T cells from blood. The subset denotes: CD45RO-CCR7+CD27+CD95- naive CD8+ T cells expressing CXCR3 (TNR3+). The receptor's source is a human donor in good health. Some clones in this sample may be carry-over from other donors' samples. The V gene is TRBV7-3, the J gene TRBJ1-1; TCRdb gives TRBD1 as the D gene, but with no DNA this cannot be confirmed. CDR3 sequence: CASSLRGHTEAFF.